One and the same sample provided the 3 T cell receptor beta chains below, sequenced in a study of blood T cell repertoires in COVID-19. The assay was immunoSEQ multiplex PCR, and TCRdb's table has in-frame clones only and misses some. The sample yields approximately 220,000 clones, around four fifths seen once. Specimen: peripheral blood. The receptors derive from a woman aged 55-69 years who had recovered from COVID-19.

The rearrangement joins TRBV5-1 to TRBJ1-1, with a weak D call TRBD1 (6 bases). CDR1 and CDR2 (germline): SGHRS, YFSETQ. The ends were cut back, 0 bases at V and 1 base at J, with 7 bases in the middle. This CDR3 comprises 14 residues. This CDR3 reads CASSLEGQNTEAFF. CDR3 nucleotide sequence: TGCGCCAGCAGCTTGGAGGGACAGAACACTGAAGCTTTCTTT. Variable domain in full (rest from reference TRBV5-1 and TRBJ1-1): KAGVTQTPRYLIKTRGQQVTLSCSPISGHRSVSWYQQTPGQGLQFLFEYFSETQRNKGNFPGRFSGRQFSNSRSEMNVSTLELGDSALYLCASSLEGQNTEAFFGQGTRLTVV.

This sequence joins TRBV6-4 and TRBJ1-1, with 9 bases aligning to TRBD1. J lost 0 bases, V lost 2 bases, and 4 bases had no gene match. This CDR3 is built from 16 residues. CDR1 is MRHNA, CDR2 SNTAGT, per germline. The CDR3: CASSDRDREMNTEAFF. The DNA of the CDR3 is TGTGCCAGCAGTGACAGGGACAGGGAAATGAACACTGAAGCTTTCTTT.

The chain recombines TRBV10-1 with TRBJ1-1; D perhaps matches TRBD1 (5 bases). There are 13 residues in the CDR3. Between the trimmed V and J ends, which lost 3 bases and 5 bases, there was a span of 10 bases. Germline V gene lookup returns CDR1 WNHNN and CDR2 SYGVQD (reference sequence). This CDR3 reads CASSDGGKTEAFF. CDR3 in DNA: TGCGCCAGCAGTGACGGGGGGAAGACTGAAGCTTTCTTT.